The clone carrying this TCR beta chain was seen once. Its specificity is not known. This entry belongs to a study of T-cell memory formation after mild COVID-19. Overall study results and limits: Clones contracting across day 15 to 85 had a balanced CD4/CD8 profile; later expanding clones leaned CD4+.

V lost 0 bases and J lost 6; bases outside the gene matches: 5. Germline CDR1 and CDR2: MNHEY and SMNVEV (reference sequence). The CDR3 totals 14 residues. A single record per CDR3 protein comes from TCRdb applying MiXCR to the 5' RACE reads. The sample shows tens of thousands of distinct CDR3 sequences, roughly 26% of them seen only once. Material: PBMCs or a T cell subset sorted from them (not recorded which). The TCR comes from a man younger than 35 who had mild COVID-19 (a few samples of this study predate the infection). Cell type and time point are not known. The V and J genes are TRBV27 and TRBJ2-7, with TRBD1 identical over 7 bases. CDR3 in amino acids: CASSLSKRGLEQYF. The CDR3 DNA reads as TGTGCCAGCAGTTTATCCAAAAGGGGGCTCGAGCAGTACTTC.